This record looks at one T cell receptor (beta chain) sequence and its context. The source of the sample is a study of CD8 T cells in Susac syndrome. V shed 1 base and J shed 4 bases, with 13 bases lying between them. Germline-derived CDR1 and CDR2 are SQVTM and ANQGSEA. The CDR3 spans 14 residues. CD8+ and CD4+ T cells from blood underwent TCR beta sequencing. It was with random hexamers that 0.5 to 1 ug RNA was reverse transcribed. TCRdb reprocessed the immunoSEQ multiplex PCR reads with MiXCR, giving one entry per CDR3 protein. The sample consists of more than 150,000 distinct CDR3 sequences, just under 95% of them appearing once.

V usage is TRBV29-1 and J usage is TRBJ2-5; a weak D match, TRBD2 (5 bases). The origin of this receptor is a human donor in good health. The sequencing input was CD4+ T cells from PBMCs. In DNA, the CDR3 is TGCAGCGTTGAAGGGACCCTAGCTCGAGAGACCCAGTACTTC. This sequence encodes CSVEGTLARETQYF.